This T cell receptor (beta chain) was found in a study of blood T cell repertoires in COVID-19. Study summary: COVID-19 samples from acute and convalescent phases originated in the United States, Italy and Spain. The analysed material was cDNA or gDNA that came from T cells, B-cell-depleted T cells, or PBMCs.

There are 14 residues in the CDR3. Germline CDR1 reads SNHLY; CDR2 reads FYNNEI. The ends were cut back, 4 bases at V and 2 bases at J, with 10 bases in the middle. Original processing methods: Counts of nucleated cells, estimated from reference gene primer amplification, were obtained. Libraries were prepared by immunoSEQ multiplex PCR; TCRdb keeps only in-frame clonotypes and omits some of them. V and J calls and clone size are given by that table; D and trimming were obtained from the DNA. Of tens of thousands of clones listed, more than 65% are singletons. Sequenced: peripheral blood. This TCR came from an older man with acute or convalescent COVID-19. The J gene is TRBJ2-3, the V gene TRBV2; maybe TRBD1 (6 bases). CDR3 bases: TGTGCCAGCAGTGTTTACAGGGACACAGATACGCAGTATTTT. Protein sequence: CASSVYRDTDTQYF.